A selection of T cell receptor beta chains follows, all from one sample in a study of blood T cell repertoires in COVID-19. Some clones are missing from TCRdb's copy, which holds only in-frame ones; the method was immunoSEQ multiplex PCR. This table has some 130,000 clones, around 86% appearing once. Sequenced: peripheral blood. The receptors derive from a woman in her 70s with COVID-19, enrolled during active disease. The CDR3 runs from the conserved cysteine through the conserved F or W.

V	J	CDR3
TRBV6-5	TRBJ1-1	CASLELQRMAFF
TRBV24-1	TRBJ2-3	CATSPLTSSGGHSTDTQYF
TRBV14	TRBJ2-7	CASSQGPTGGYEQYF
TRBV6-5	TRBJ2-5	CASRPGGVLETQYF
TRBV18	TRBJ2-2	CASSPRPGSNTGELFF
TRBV27	TRBJ2-5	CASSLLGRETQYF
TRBV29-1	TRBJ2-3	CSVDGQGGSDTQYF
TRBV5-1	TRBJ2-5	CASSLTGEETQYF
TRBV4-2	TRBJ1-5	CASSQDPGYQPQHF
TRBV5-4	TRBJ2-7	CASSRGLAYEQYF
TRBV9	TRBJ2-3	CASRGTGSDTQYF
TRBV9	TRBJ2-1	CASSVIPTSPNNEQFF
TRBV3-1/TRBV3-2	TRBJ1-1	CASSQEPRGWKTEAFF
TRBV2	TRBJ1-6	CASKNQASSYNSPLHF
TRBV19	TRBJ2-2	CASLRISGGELFF
TRBV3-1/TRBV3-2	TRBJ1-2	CASSTDRAYGYTF
TRBV2	TRBJ2-2	CASSELAGAGELFF
TRBV7-6	TRBJ2-1	CASSSRGTYNEQFF
TRBV4-1	TRBJ2-7	CASSQVRSREQYF
TRBV5-6	TRBJ2-2	CASSLAWGTGQRELFF
TRBV18	TRBJ2-3	CASSPNTLLAGDTDTQYF
TRBV24-1	TRBJ2-3	CATSEVRGSTDTQYF
TRBV30	TRBJ1-4	CAVRTLGEKLFF
TRBV6-5	TRBJ1-1	CASSYHLRDRAEAFF
TRBV11-1	TRBJ1-1	CASSLQQLNTEAFF